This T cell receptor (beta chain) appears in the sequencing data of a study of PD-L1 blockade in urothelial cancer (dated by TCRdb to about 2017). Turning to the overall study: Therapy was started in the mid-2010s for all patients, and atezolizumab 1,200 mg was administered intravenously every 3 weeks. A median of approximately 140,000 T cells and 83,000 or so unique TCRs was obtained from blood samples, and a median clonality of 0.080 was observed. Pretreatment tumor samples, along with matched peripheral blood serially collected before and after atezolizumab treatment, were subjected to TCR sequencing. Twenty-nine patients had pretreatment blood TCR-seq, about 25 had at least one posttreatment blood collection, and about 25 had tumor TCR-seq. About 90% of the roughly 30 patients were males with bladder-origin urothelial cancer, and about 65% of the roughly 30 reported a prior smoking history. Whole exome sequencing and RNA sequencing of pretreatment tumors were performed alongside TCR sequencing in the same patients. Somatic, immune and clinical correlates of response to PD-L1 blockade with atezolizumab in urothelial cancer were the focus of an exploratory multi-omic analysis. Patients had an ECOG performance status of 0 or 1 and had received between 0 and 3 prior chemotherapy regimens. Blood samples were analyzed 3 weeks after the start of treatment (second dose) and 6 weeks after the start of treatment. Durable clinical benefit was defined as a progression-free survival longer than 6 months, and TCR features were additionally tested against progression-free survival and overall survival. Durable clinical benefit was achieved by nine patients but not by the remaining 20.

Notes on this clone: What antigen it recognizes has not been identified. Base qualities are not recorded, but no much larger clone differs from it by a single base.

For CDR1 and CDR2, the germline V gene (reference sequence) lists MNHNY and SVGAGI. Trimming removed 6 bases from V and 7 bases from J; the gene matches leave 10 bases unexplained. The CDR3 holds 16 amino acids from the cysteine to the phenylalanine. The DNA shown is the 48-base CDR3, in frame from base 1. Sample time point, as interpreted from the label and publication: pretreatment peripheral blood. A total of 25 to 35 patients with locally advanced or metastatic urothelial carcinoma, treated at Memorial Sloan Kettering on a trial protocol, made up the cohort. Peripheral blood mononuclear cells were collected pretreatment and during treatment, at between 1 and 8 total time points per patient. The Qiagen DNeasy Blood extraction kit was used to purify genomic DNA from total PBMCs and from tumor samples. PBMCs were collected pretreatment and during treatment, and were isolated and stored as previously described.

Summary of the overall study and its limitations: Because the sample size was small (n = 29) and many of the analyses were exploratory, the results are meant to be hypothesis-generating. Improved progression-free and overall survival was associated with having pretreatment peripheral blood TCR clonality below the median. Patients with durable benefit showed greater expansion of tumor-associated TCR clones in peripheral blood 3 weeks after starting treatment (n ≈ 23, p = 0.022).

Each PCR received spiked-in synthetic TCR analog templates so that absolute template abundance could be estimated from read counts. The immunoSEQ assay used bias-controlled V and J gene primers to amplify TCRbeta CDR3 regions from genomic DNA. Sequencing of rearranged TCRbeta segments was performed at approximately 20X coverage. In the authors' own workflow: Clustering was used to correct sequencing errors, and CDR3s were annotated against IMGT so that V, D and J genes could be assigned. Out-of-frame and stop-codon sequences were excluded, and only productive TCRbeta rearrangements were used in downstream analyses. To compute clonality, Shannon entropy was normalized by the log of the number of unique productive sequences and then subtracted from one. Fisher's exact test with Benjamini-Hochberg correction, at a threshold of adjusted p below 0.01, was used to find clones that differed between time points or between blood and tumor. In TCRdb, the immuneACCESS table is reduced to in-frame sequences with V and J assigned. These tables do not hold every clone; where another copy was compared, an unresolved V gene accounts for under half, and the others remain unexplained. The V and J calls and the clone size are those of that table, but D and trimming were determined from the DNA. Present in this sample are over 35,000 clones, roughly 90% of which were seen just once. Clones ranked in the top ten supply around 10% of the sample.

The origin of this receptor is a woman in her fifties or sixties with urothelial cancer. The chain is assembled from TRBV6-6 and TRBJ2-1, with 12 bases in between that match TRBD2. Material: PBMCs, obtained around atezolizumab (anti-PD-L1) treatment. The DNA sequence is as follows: TGTGCCAGCAGCCCGACGACTAGCGGGAGTAGGAATGAGCAGTTCTTC. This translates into CASSPTTSGSRNEQFF.